This T cell receptor beta chain was captured by sequencing in a study of cytotoxic CD8 clonotypes in ibrutinib-treated CLL. Overall study: Of the patients, 11 were relapsed/refractory, about 15 treatment-naive and 17 IGHV unmutated. Partial response was seen in 25 or so patients and complete response in 2; after median approximately 68 months, around 14 stayed remitted, some 12 progressed. General study results and limits: Age-matched healthy donor levels were exceeded by baseline clonality, which tracked circulating CD8+ T-cell counts.

Repertoires were generated with immunoSEQ multiplex PCR, while TCRdb's copy carries only in-frame clones and drops some. The table records 60,000 or so clones, less than 60% of them present only once. Germline V CDR1 and CDR2: MNHNS, SASEGT. This CDR3 is built from 14 residues. V was clipped by 10 bases and J by 3 bases, with 16 bases between them. This clone appeared a few times. What it recognizes is unknown. The sequence was obtained from a human donor with chronic lymphocytic leukemia. Sequenced here: PBMCs, sampled after 12 months of ibrutinib treatment. V usage is TRBV6-1 and J usage is TRBJ1-3, with D perhaps TRBD1 (5 bases). CDR3 residues: CATGRGRVGNTIYF. The CDR3 nucleotides read TGTGCCACCGGAAGGGGCAGGGTTGGAAACACCATATATTTT.